This T cell receptor beta chain comes out of a study of T cells in Graves' hyperthyroidism and ophthalmopathy. The germline gives CDR1 SNHLY, CDR2 FYNNEI. CDR3 length equals 15 residues. The V end lost 5 bases, the J end lost 0 bases, and 11 bases lay between the germline ends. This clonotype has only a few counts. An absence of ophthalmopathy progression within 18 months meant stable Graves' hyperthyroidism. The PBMCs were taken from around 9.1 ml of fresh peripheral blood. The source material, RNA transcripts, was used to amplify TCR beta CDR3 regions. The TCR CDR3 was amplified in a first-round RT-PCR using the HTBI primer set. TCRdb re-called the multiplex PCR reads with MiXCR, one entry per CDR3 protein. The sample holds 540,000 or so distinct CDR3 sequences, around 16% seen once.

The specimen sequenced was blood. The source is a woman aged 25 to 39 with Graves' hyperthyroidism. V usage is TRBV2 and J usage is TRBJ2-1, with D uncertain. In DNA form, the CDR3 reads TGTGCCAGCAGTTCTAGAACAATCTCCTACAATGAGCAGTTCTTC. Residues: CASSSRTISYNEQFF.